A selection of T cell receptor beta chains follows, all from one sample in a study of blood T cell repertoires in COVID-19. Assay used: immunoSEQ multiplex PCR; TCRdb lists only in-frame clones, some missing. The sample has a few hundred thousand clones; more than 70% are singletons. Sequenced material: PBMCs or T cells enriched from blood (not recorded which). Source of these receptors: a middle-aged man in a cohort exposed to, infected with or recovered from COVID-19 (not recorded which). CDR3s include the opening cysteine and the closing phenylalanine or tryptophan. The order of the fields is D gene, V gene, clone size, J gene, CDR3 DNA, CDR3 protein. D genes are given only for firm matches. Clone size is stated in some rows and not others, as once, few, many or a class when expanded.

D gene: -
V gene: TRBV5-4
clone size: -
J gene: TRBJ2-2
CDR3 DNA: TGTGCCAGCAGCCCCCTCGTCCGGGGTTCGGTCACCGGGGAGCTGTTTTTT
CDR3 protein: CASSPLVRGSVTGELFF

D gene: -
V gene: TRBV10-3
clone size: -
J gene: TRBJ1-1
CDR3 DNA: TGTGCCATCAGTAAGGGGGACAACACTGAAGCTTTCTTT
CDR3 protein: CAISKGDNTEAFF

D gene: -
V gene: TRBV5-5
clone size: -
J gene: TRBJ1-3
CDR3 DNA: TGTGCCAGCAGGGGCGGGGCCCCAAGCTCTGGAAACACCATATATTTT
CDR3 protein: CASRGGAPSSGNTIYF

D gene: -
V gene: TRBV3-1/TRBV3-2
clone size: many
J gene: TRBJ1-3
CDR3 DNA: TGTGCCAGCAGCCAGGAGACTATGACCTCCTCTGGAAACACCATATATTTT
CDR3 protein: CASSQETMTSSGNTIYF

D gene: -
V gene: TRBV6-2/TRBV6-3
clone size: -
J gene: TRBJ2-3
CDR3 DNA: TGTGCCAGCAGCCTCGGCGGGGATACGCAGTATTTT
CDR3 protein: CASSLGGDTQYF

D gene: TRBD2
V gene: TRBV5-1
clone size: -
J gene: TRBJ2-2
CDR3 DNA: TGCGCCAGCAGCTTGCTCGCGGGAGGGACCGGGGAGCTGTTTTTT
CDR3 protein: CASSLLAGGTGELFF

D gene: TRBD1
V gene: TRBV9
clone size: -
J gene: TRBJ2-7
CDR3 DNA: TGTGCCAGCAGCCCTGGAGGGACAGGACGCGAGCAGTACTTC
CDR3 protein: CASSPGGTGREQYF

D gene: -
V gene: TRBV10-3
clone size: -
J gene: TRBJ2-1
CDR3 DNA: TGTGCCATCAGTGGTCCGGGAGGTCAGGGGGAGCAGTTCTTC
CDR3 protein: CAISGPGGQGEQFF

D gene: TRBD1
V gene: TRBV28
clone size: few
J gene: TRBJ1-1
CDR3 DNA: TGTGCCGGGGTCCGGGACAGGGTGGCTTTCTTT
CDR3 protein: CAGVRDRVAFF

D gene: -
V gene: TRBV2
clone size: many
J gene: TRBJ2-7
CDR3 DNA: TGTGCCAGCAGTTCCGGCTCCTACGAGCAGTACTTC
CDR3 protein: CASSSGSYEQYF

D gene: -
V gene: TRBV28
clone size: -
J gene: TRBJ2-7
CDR3 DNA: TGTGCCAGCAGTCATGGGGGGTTTGCGTCCTACGAGCAGTACTTC
CDR3 protein: CASSHGGFASYEQYF

D gene: TRBD2
V gene: TRBV3-1/TRBV3-2
clone size: -
J gene: TRBJ2-3
CDR3 DNA: TGTGCCAGCAGCCAAGGCGGGAGGGCACGACGCACAGATACGCAGTATTTT
CDR3 protein: CASSQGGRARRTDTQYF

D gene: TRBD2
V gene: TRBV9
clone size: -
J gene: TRBJ2-7
CDR3 DNA: TGTGCCAGCAGCCCCACAGGGGGACTAGCGTACTACGAGCAGTACTTC
CDR3 protein: CASSPTGGLAYYEQYF

D gene: TRBD2
V gene: TRBV12-5
clone size: -
J gene: TRBJ2-1
CDR3 DNA: TGTGCTAGTGGTCAAGGACTAGCGGGAGTAAGGGGTGAGCAGTTCTTC
CDR3 protein: CASGQGLAGVRGEQFF

D gene: TRBD2
V gene: TRBV5-1
clone size: -
J gene: TRBJ2-2
CDR3 DNA: TGCGCCAGCAGCCTGCTAGCGGTGAACACCGGGGAGCTGTTTTTT
CDR3 protein: CASSLLAVNTGELFF

D gene: TRBD2
V gene: TRBV5-1
clone size: -
J gene: TRBJ2-3
CDR3 DNA: TGCGCCAGCAGCCCGGGAGCGGGAAGGGGCACAGATACGCAGTATTTT
CDR3 protein: CASSPGAGRGTDTQYF

D gene: -
V gene: TRBV3-1/TRBV3-2
clone size: once
J gene: TRBJ1-3
CDR3 DNA: TGTGCCAGCAGCCAGGGGCGACAGGAAGGAAACACCATATATTTT
CDR3 protein: CASSQGRQEGNTIYF

D gene: TRBD2
V gene: TRBV3-1/TRBV3-2
clone size: -
J gene: TRBJ2-7
CDR3 DNA: TGTGCCAGCAGTCGAACCTCGACTAGCGGAAGCTCCTACGAGCAGTACTTC
CDR3 protein: CASSRTSTSGSSYEQYF

D gene: TRBD2
V gene: TRBV18
clone size: -
J gene: TRBJ2-7
CDR3 DNA: TGTGCCAGCTCACCACCGGGACTAGCGGACTACGAGCAGTACTTC
CDR3 protein: CASSPPGLADYEQYF

D gene: -
V gene: TRBV30
clone size: few
J gene: TRBJ1-2
CDR3 DNA: TGTGCCTGGAGTTTAGCTATCCACTATGGCTACACCTTC
CDR3 protein: CAWSLAIHYGYTF

D gene: TRBD1
V gene: TRBV9
clone size: once
J gene: TRBJ1-4
CDR3 DNA: TGTGCCAGCAGCGTAGCTGGGGGACAGGGAAGGGAAAAACTGTTTTTT
CDR3 protein: CASSVAGGQGREKLFF

D gene: TRBD2
V gene: TRBV10-3
clone size: -
J gene: TRBJ2-2
CDR3 DNA: TGTGCCAACCAGCGGGAGTTGAGTACCGGGGAGCTGTTTTTT
CDR3 protein: CANQRELSTGELFF

D gene: TRBD2
V gene: TRBV5-1
clone size: -
J gene: TRBJ2-7
CDR3 DNA: TGCGCCAGCAGCTATCTAGCGGGAGCCATCTACGAGCAGTACTTC
CDR3 protein: CASSYLAGAIYEQYF

D gene: -
V gene: TRBV5-1
clone size: -
J gene: TRBJ2-3
CDR3 DNA: TGCGCCAGCAGCCCAGGGCAAGGGGACTCCCCGTATTTT
CDR3 protein: CASSPGQGDSPYF

D gene: -
V gene: TRBV29-1
clone size: -
J gene: TRBJ2-3
CDR3 DNA: TGCAGCGCCTCCGTTTCTGCAGATACGCAGTATTTT
CDR3 protein: CSASVSADTQYF

D gene: -
V gene: TRBV2
clone size: -
J gene: TRBJ2-1
CDR3 DNA: TGTGCCAGCAGTGAACGAGACGTGCCCGGGGAGTTCTTC
CDR3 protein: CASSERDVPGEFF

D gene: TRBD2
V gene: TRBV11-2
clone size: -
J gene: TRBJ2-1
CDR3 DNA: TGTGCCAGCAGCACTCCTAGCGGGAGTATACCCCTCCAGTTCTTC
CDR3 protein: CASSTPSGSIPLQFF

D gene: TRBD1
V gene: TRBV28
clone size: -
J gene: TRBJ1-1
CDR3 DNA: TGTGCCAGCATCCCCGGGACAGTATTGAACACTGAAGCTTTCTTT
CDR3 protein: CASIPGTVLNTEAFF

D gene: TRBD2
V gene: TRBV5-6
clone size: -
J gene: TRBJ2-1
CDR3 DNA: TGTGCCAGCAGCTTGCGGCGGGAGCCCTACAATGAGCAGTTCTTC
CDR3 protein: CASSLRREPYNEQFF

D gene: -
V gene: TRBV24-1
clone size: -
J gene: TRBJ2-1
CDR3 DNA: TGTGCCACCAGTGAGGAGGGCGCCAATGAGCAGTTCTTC
CDR3 protein: CATSEEGANEQFF

D gene: -
V gene: TRBV7-9
clone size: once
J gene: TRBJ1-2
CDR3 DNA: TGTGCCAGCAGCTTAGATACGGGGAGCTATGGCTACACCTTC
CDR3 protein: CASSLDTGSYGYTF

D gene: TRBD1
V gene: TRBV4-1
clone size: -
J gene: TRBJ2-5
CDR3 DNA: TGCGCCAGCAGCCAAGAGGACAGGGGTTGGGAGACCCAGTACTTC
CDR3 protein: CASSQEDRGWETQYF

D gene: TRBD2
V gene: TRBV3-1/TRBV3-2
clone size: -
J gene: TRBJ2-3
CDR3 DNA: TGTGCCAGCAGCCGACTAGCGGGAGGTCCTTTTAGCACAGATACGCAGTATTTT
CDR3 protein: CASSRLAGGPFSTDTQYF